A selection of T cell receptor beta chains follows, all from one sample in a study of T cells in Graves' hyperthyroidism and ophthalmopathy. TCRdb fed the multiplex PCR reads into MiXCR, producing one record per CDR3 protein. The profile shows around 430,000 distinct CDR3 sequences, more than 13% of them singletons. The sequencing input was blood. The source is a woman aged 25 to 45 with Graves' hyperthyroidism. The CDR3 runs from the conserved cysteine through the conserved F or W. Each record gives: J gene, V gene, D gene, clone size, CDR3 protein, CDR3 DNA. A D gene is named only where the DNA matches it firmly. Part of the rows lack a size; the others show once, few, many or a class for expanded clones.

TRBJ1-5,TRBV2,.,many,CASRFEGNQPQHF,TGTGCCAGCAGATTCGAAGGTAATCAGCCCCAGCATTTT
TRBJ2-7,TRBV6-1,.,.,CASFGIAYEQYF,TGTGCCAGCTTTGGGATTGCCTACGAGCAGTACTTC
TRBJ2-1,TRBV3-1,.,.,CVSSLYEGEQFF,TGTGTCAGCAGCTTGTATGAAGGTGAGCAGTTCTTC
TRBJ1-6,TRBV11-2,.,many,CASSLARVYNSPLHF,TGTGCCAGCAGCTTAGCCCGAGTCTATAATTCACCCCTCCACTTT
TRBJ1-1,TRBV5-1,TRBD1,few,CASSLGDRGIAFF,TGCGCCAGCAGCTTGGGGGACAGGGGAATAGCTTTCTTT
TRBJ2-3,TRBV12-3/TRBV12-4,TRBD2,.,CASSFRGGSRIDTQYF,TGTGCCAGCAGTTTTCGGGGCGGGAGTCGGATAGATACGCAGTATTTT
TRBJ2-1,TRBV20-1,TRBD2,.,CSARAGLAGAYNEQFF,TGCAGTGCTAGAGCGGGACTAGCGGGAGCCTACAATGAGCAGTTCTTC
TRBJ2-1,TRBV19,.,.,CASTPRGTVYNEQFF,TGTGCCAGTACCCCGAGGGGTACAGTCTACAATGAGCAGTTCTTC
TRBJ1-1,TRBV20-1,.,many,CSAPGQKNTEAFF,TGCAGTGCTCCGGGACAAAAGAACACTGAAGCTTTCTTT
TRBJ2-1,TRBV3-1,.,many,CASSYGTAVYNEQFF,TGTGCCAGCAGCTACGGCACTGCAGTCTACAATGAGCAGTTCTTC
TRBJ2-5,TRBV3-1,.,many,CASSRGLLGGETQYF,TGTGCCAGCAGCCGGGGCCTGCTAGGAGGGGAGACCCAGTACTTC
TRBJ2-2,TRBV20-1,.,few,CSASNRYTGELFF,TGCAGTGCTAGTAATCGATACACCGGGGAGCTGTTTTTT
TRBJ1-5,TRBV20-1,.,.,CSASDGGEVRQPQHF,TGCAGTGCTAGTGATGGGGGGGAGGTACGGCAGCCCCAGCATTTT
TRBJ1-1,TRBV7-2,.,many,CASSLAARRVAEAFF,TGTGCCAGCAGCTTAGCCGCCAGGCGGGTAGCTGAAGCTTTCTTT
TRBJ2-7,TRBV5-1,TRBD2,.,CASSLGLAVIRADEQYF,TGCGCCAGCAGCTTGGGACTAGCGGTCATCCGGGCCGACGAGCAGTACTTC
TRBJ2-5,TRBV6-1,TRBD1,.,CASIHAGTGFRETQYF,TGTGCCAGCATCCACGCCGGGACAGGGTTCAGAGAGACCCAGTACTTC
TRBJ1-3,TRBV6-1,.,.,CASSPSLDNTIYF,TGTGCCAGCTCCCCTTCATTGGATAACACCATATATTTT
TRBJ1-4,TRBV5-1,.,few,CASSQAGGTNEKLFF,TGCGCCAGCAGCCAGGCGGGGGGTACTAATGAAAAACTGTTTTTT
TRBJ2-3,TRBV6-1,.,few,CASILAGVRTDTQYF,TGTGCCAGCATCCTGGCAGGAGTGCGGACAGATACGCAGTATTTT
TRBJ2-5,TRBV15,.,many,CATTSGPHQETQYF,TGTGCCACCACCTCCGGGCCCCACCAAGAGACCCAGTACTTC
TRBJ2-1,TRBV15,.,few,CATSRDLASNEQFF,TGTGCCACCAGCAGAGATCTGGCATCCAATGAGCAGTTCTTC
TRBJ2-1,TRBV19,.,.,CASSRSLVESSYNEQFF,TGTGCCAGTAGTCGGTCACTAGTCGAGAGCTCCTACAATGAGCAGTTCTTC
TRBJ2-5,TRBV25-1,.,few,CASSEYSGTGETQYF,TGTGCCAGCAGTGAATATTCGGGAACTGGAGAGACCCAGTACTTC
TRBJ2-7,TRBV15,.,many,CATSRAPGQEQYF,TGTGCCACCAGCAGAGCCCCTGGCCAGGAGCAGTACTTC
TRBJ2-7,TRBV24-1,TRBD2,many,CATSDGRGVSYEQYF,TGTGCCACCAGTGATGGCCGGGGGGTCTCCTACGAGCAGTACTTC
TRBJ2-1,TRBV5-1,TRBD2,few,CASSPRLAGVPYNEQFF,TGCGCCAGCAGCCCAAGACTAGCGGGAGTGCCCTACAATGAGCAGTTCTTC
TRBJ2-3,TRBV25-1,TRBD1,once,CASGDSTDTQYF,TGTGCCAGCGGGGACAGTACAGATACGCAGTATTTT
TRBJ1-2,TRBV7-2,.,.,CASSEQGTLMYYGYTF,TGTGCCAGCAGCGAACAGGGCACTCTTATGTACTATGGCTACACCTTC
TRBJ2-1,TRBV28,TRBD1,many,CASRNQGADSYNEQFF,TGTGCCAGCAGGAACCAGGGGGCCGACTCCTACAATGAGCAGTTCTTC
TRBJ1-2,TRBV2,TRBD1,many,CASIQDRGKSGYTF,TGTGCCAGCATCCAGGACAGGGGGAAGAGTGGCTACACCTTC
TRBJ2-3,TRBV28,.,many,CASASTPAYTDTQYF,TGTGCCAGCGCCTCCACACCCGCGTACACAGATACGCAGTATTTT
TRBJ2-7,TRBV6-2/TRBV6-3,TRBD2,many,CASTPVDQTSGRGAYEQYF,TGTGCCAGCACCCCGGTGGACCAGACTAGCGGGAGGGGAGCCTACGAGCAGTACTTC
TRBJ2-7,TRBV12-5,TRBD2,few,CASGLGLAGGPYEQYF,TGTGCTAGTGGTTTGGGTCTAGCGGGAGGGCCCTACGAGCAGTACTTC
TRBJ1-4,TRBV29-1,TRBD1,.,CSVEEGQGGEKLFF,TGCAGCGTTGAAGAGGGACAGGGTGGAGAAAAACTGTTTTTT
TRBJ1-1,TRBV11-2,.,many,CASRSGTEAFF,TGTGCCAGCAGATCGGGGACTGAAGCTTTCTTT
TRBJ2-1,TRBV4-1,TRBD1,.,CASSQEDRVNEQFF,TGCGCCAGCAGCCAAGAGGACAGGGTCAATGAGCAGTTCTTC
TRBJ1-2,TRBV28,.,many,CASSFQGINYGYTF,TGTGCCAGCAGTTTTCAGGGTATCAACTATGGCTACACCTTC
TRBJ2-2,TRBV7-8,TRBD2,.,CASSPHGRPGELFF,TGTGCCAGCAGCCCCCACGGGAGGCCCGGGGAGCTGTTTTTT
TRBJ2-4,TRBV7-3,.,.,CASSFPLTLNIQYF,TGTGCCAGCAGCTTTCCCCTAACATTAAACATTCAGTACTTC
TRBJ2-1,TRBV11-2,TRBD2,many,CASSLVAGGSYNEQFF,TGTGCCAGCAGCTTAGTCGCGGGAGGATCCTACAATGAGCAGTTCTTC
TRBJ2-7,TRBV20-1,.,few,CSASFRDRPTYEQYF,TGCAGTGCTAGTTTCAGAGACAGGCCCACCTACGAGCAGTACTTC
TRBJ2-4,TRBV5-1,.,.,CASSLALASGAKNIQYF,TGCGCCAGCAGCTTGGCCTTAGCGTCCGGGGCCAAAAACATTCAGTACTTC
TRBJ2-7,TRBV13,.,many,CASSPQATYEQYF,TGTGCCAGCAGCCCGCAGGCCACCTACGAGCAGTACTTC
TRBJ2-7,TRBV7-2,.,many,CASSLRGSLYEQYF,TGTGCCAGCAGCTTACGCGGCTCACTCTACGAGCAGTACTTC
TRBJ2-3,TRBV6-5,.,few,CASSYFAGTDTDTQYF,TGTGCCAGCAGTTACTTCGCCGGGACGGACACAGATACGCAGTATTTT
TRBJ2-2,TRBV7-2,.,few,CASSLGYTTGELFF,TGTGCCAGCAGCTTAGGCTATACCACCGGGGAGCTGTTTTTT
TRBJ2-5,TRBV18,.,many,CASSPPESGEETQYF,TGTGCCAGCTCACCACCGGAGTCGGGAGAAGAGACCCAGTACTTC
TRBJ1-1,TRBV3-1,.,many,CASSQDPSQVAFF,TGTGCCAGCAGCCAAGATCCATCGCAGGTGGCTTTCTTT
TRBJ1-4,TRBV5-1,.,few,CASSSFRGPADEKLFF,TGCGCCAGCAGCTCCTTCCGGGGGCCTGCTGATGAAAAACTGTTTTTT
TRBJ2-3,TRBV12-3/TRBV12-4,TRBD2,many,CASSSRLAGGTDTQYF,TGTGCCAGCAGTTCCCGACTAGCGGGGGGCACAGATACGCAGTATTTT
TRBJ1-4,TRBV19,TRBD1,.,CASTHGQARKKRIEKLFF,TGTGCCAGTACACATGGACAGGCTCGGAAGAAGCGTATTGAAAAACTGTTTTTT
TRBJ2-7,TRBV28,TRBD2,many,CASSAGGGYEQYF,TGTGCCAGCAGTGCGGGGGGGGGATACGAGCAGTACTTC